This TCR beta chain was retrieved from a study of blood T cells in healthy people across ages. Germline assignment: CDR1 ENHRY and CDR2 SYGVKD. The length of the CDR3 is 11 residues. V lost 1 base, J lost 7 bases, and 4 bases lay in between. Then a second PCR, running about 6 to 12 cycles, was carried out with a sample-barcoded 5' primer and a J-beta primer mix. TCRdb passed the 5' RACE reads through MiXCR, listing each CDR3 protein once. The sample has around 750,000 distinct CDR3 sequences, 40% to 65% seen once. The TCR was taken from a man at least 80 years old in good health. Sequenced sample: blood. The rearrangement uses TRBV10-3 and TRBJ1-2; no reliable D call. CDR3 in amino acids: CAISELGGYTF. The CDR3 bases are TGTGCCATCAGTGAGTTGGGTGGCTACACCTTC.